This passage covers 10 T cell receptor beta chains from one sample sequenced in a study of T cells expressing NK-cell markers. Using the 5' RACE reads, TCRdb records one entry per CDR3 protein without DNA. The table lists 150,000 to 180,000 distinct CDR3 sequences. Sequenced sample: blood T cells: a sorted CD56 or NKG2C T cell subset, CD4+ or CD8+ T cells, or bulk PBMC T cells (not recorded which). The receptors come from a woman aged 50 to 60 in good health.

The rearrangement joins TRBV24-1 to TRBJ2-7. This CDR3 comprises 13 residues. Germline V gene sequence: CDR1 KGHDR, CDR2 SFDVKD. The chain's CDR3 is CATSAEPFTKQYF.

The J gene is TRBJ2-5, the V gene TRBV12-3 or TRBV12-4. This CDR3 has 14 residues. The chain's CDR3 is CASTLGGEQETQYF.

The V and J genes are TRBV27 and TRBJ2-1; the TRBD1 assignment by TCRdb is unverifiable without DNA. Germline CDR1 and CDR2: MNHEY and SMNVEV (reference sequence). The CDR3 extends over 16 amino acids. The CDR3 spells CASSPLEGREYNEQFF.

V is TRBV4-1 and J is TRBJ2-7; the TCRdb call, TRBD2, lacks DNA for checking. Germline lookup yields CDR1 MGHRA and CDR2 YSYEKL. This CDR3 has 16 amino acids. The CDR3 protein is CASSPRSLGGTYEQYF.

The CDR3 here is CASSWTRVHEQYF. This chain joins TRBV11-2 and TRBJ2-7. This CDR3 has 13 residues. The V gene's germline CDR1 is SGHAT and CDR2 FQNNGV.

The chain recombines TRBV7-9 with TRBJ2-1; the D gene TCRdb calls, TRBD2, cannot be checked with no DNA. CDR3 length: 16 residues. Germline V gene data show CDR1 as SEHNR and CDR2 as FQNEAQ (reference sequence). Here the CDR3 reads CASSWERTSGSIEQFF.

V gene TRBV6-5 combines with J gene TRBJ1-4. The CDR3 sequence is 12 residues long. Germline V lookup: CDR1 MNHEY, CDR2 SVGAGI. The CDR3 sequence: CASRSLGEKLFF.

The genes are TRBV7-8 and TRBJ2-1; the D call of TRBD1 rests on TCRdb alone, since no DNA is present to check it. The CDR3 is 15 amino acids. CDR1 is SGHVS, CDR2 FQNEAQ, per germline. CDR3 loop: CASSFRQGRYNEQFF.

The genes are TRBV9 and TRBJ2-1; TCRdb's D call, TRBD1, is unchecked because there is no DNA. The CDR3 sequence is 21 residues long. Germline CDR1 and CDR2: SGDLS and YYNGEE. CDR3 sequence: CASSVEGSPGGFPGHPNEQFF.

The chain employs TRBV29-1 and TRBJ2-5; no DNA is available, so the TRBD2 call from TCRdb remains unchecked. CDR1 and CDR2 from the germline V gene are SQVTM and ANQGSEA. The CDR3 consists of 13 residues. CDR3: CSVEMGLGETQYF.